This T cell receptor beta chain comes out of a study of metastatic and nonmetastatic thyroid tumors. Overall study: Where malignant and benign thyroid patients were concerned, repertoires were compared across blood and tumor or nodule tissue. Regarding the study as a whole: Malignant thyroid tumors reportedly had TCR beta diversity that was significantly higher than in benign nodules, in blood and tumor.

MiXCR re-clonotyped the PCR reads for TCRdb. The data show roughly 35,000 clones, over 15% seen once. Thyroid surgery was preceded by no treatment in any patient. The CDR3 is made up of 14 amino acids. Trimming shortened V by 0 bases and J by 8 bases, and 11 bases separated the two germline ends. CDR1 and CDR2 (germline): LGHDT, YNNKEL (reference sequence). Concerning this clone itself: Antigen unknown. This clone may be a read error of a much larger clone one base away.

Sequenced sample: blood. The receptor was isolated from a female donor with papillary thyroid cancer or a benign thyroid nodule (not recorded which). Some clones in this sample may be carry-over from other donors' samples. J is TRBJ2-1 and V is TRBV3-1, with D tentatively TRBD1 (6 bases). This CDR3 reads CASSQEARGDEQFF. The CDR3 region has the DNA TGTGCCAGCAGCCAAGAGGCCAGGGGAGATGAGCAGTTCTTC.